Listed here is a single TCR beta chain. There is no known antigen for this receptor. Per-nucleotide qualities are absent, and no much larger clonotype sits a single base away. Receptor libraries were prepared by the immunoSEQ multiplex PCR assay. For TCR sequencing, RNA was extracted from every sample and reverse transcribed into cDNA to serve as template. SuperScript III was used for first-strand cDNA synthesis, primed with a 2:1 mix of oligo-dT and random hexamers. Amplification bias was assessed with a synthetic immune receptor repertoire, and residual bias was removed computationally. As for the authors' bioinformatics: Raw reads were preprocessed to remove errors, and CDR3 was defined according to IMGT conventions as the region from the conserved cysteine to phenylalanine. Clonality was computed as 1 minus the Shannon entropy, with the entropy normalized by log2 of the number of productive unique TCRs. Whether scalp clones were CD4 or CD8 was inferred by matching scalp TCRbeta sequences against CD4 and CD8 repertoires sorted from blood. In TCRdb, the immuneACCESS table is reduced to in-frame sequences with V and J assigned. These tables do not hold every clone; where another copy was compared, an unresolved V gene accounts for under half, and the others remain unexplained. For V, J and clone size, that table is used; D and trimming come from the DNA. For this sample there are 95,000 to 150,000 clones; over 60% appear just once. Together, the top ten hold around 6% of the sample.

The data originate from a study of CD8+ T cells in alopecia areata (dated by TCRdb to the late 2010s). Regarding the complete study: Treated patients were enrolled in an open-label pilot trial of oral tofacitinib, 5 to 10 mg twice daily, for moderate-to-severe alopecia areata. Tofacitinib was administered for 6 to 18 months, and 6 months of follow-up off drug were then conducted to assess delayed response and recurrence. Disease severity in treated patients was measured with the SALT score, which quantifies the percentage of affected scalp surface area. In both human patients and the C3H/HeJ mouse model, the study applied high-throughput TCRbeta sequencing to look at T cell clonal expansion in alopecia areata. In humans, TCRbeta sequencing was performed on scalp tissue and on sorted CD4+ and CD8+ peripheral blood T cells from healthy controls and from patients with patchy or totalis/universalis alopecia areata. Biopsies were taken from tofacitinib-treated patients at baseline and at 4 and 24 weeks of treatment, and a later scalp biopsy was taken in several of the tofacitinib-treated patients. Clonality in the scalp was compared among normal scalp (n=4), patchy alopecia areata scalp (n=8), and alopecia totalis/universalis scalp (n=8). The RNA source kit depended on sample type: the PAXgene miRNA kit for fixed scalp, the miRNeasy kit for PBMCs, and the RNeasy kit for mouse skin. TCRbeta CDR3 regions were amplified by immunoSEQ multiplex PCR using 35 Vbeta forward and 13 Jbeta reverse primers.

V is pared back by 1 base and J by 2 bases, with 12 bases lying between the germline termini. In the germline V gene, CDR1 corresponds to SNHLY and CDR2 to FYNNEI. From its cysteine to its phenylalanine, the CDR3 spans 17 amino acids. The kept DNA is CDR3 alone, 51 bases in frame from the first base. General study outcomes and caveats: The treated cohort was small, with a single nonresponder, so links between baseline CD8+ expansion and response need larger studies. Resident alphabeta T cells in normal human skin are also sequenced, complicating scalp TCR repertoire analysis, unlike mouse skin dominated by gammadelta T cells. Higher clonality and more expanded CD8+ clones were observed in lesional scalp than in normal scalp, particularly in alopecia totalis/universalis, a finding suggestive of antigenic drive. Tofacitinib significantly lowered scalp clonality and the number of expanded CD8+ clones among the top 100 scalp clones. Shared TCR sequences between patients were less evident than in mice, which may be partly attributable to HLA diversity in the patient population. Many expanded lesional clones persisted in scalp and blood during tofacitinib treatment, which may partly explain relapse after stopping treatment.

What the time point label conveys for this sample: four to five weeks on oral tofacitinib. According to the study, the label for this sample's treatment or condition signals: oral pan-JAK inhibitor, 5-10 mg twice daily. Lesional scalp punch biopsies and peripheral blood were collected from alopecia areata patients. PBMCs were isolated by density centrifugation and stained for CD3, CD4 and CD8, and CD4+ and CD8+ T cells were sorted on a FACSAria. Sequences were derived from CD4+ T cells sorted from blood, sampled at week 4, from a patient treated with tofacitinib. Rearrangement joined TRBV2 to TRBJ2-6; TRBD1 is a weak D gene call, 5 bases matching. The receptor was derived from a human donor with alopecia areata. DNA sequence: TGTGCCAGCAGTGAAGTGCCCCCAGGGACTGGGGCCAACGTCCTGACTTTC. It is translated as CASSEVPPGTGANVLTF.